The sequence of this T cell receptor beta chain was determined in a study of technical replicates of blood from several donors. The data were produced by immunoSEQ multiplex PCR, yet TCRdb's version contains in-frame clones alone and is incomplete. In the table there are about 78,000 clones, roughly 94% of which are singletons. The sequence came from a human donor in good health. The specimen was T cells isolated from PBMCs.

The CDR3 bases are TGTGCCAGCAGTCCAGAAACAGGAGCAACTAATGAAAAACTGTTTTTT. The encoded protein is CASSPETGATNEKLFF. The genes are TRBV27 and TRBJ1-4; perhaps TRBD1 as D (5 bases). Trimming removed 5 bases from V and 0 bases from J, with 13 bases in between. CDR1 and CDR2 from the germline V gene are MNHEY and SMNVEV (reference sequence). This CDR3 is 16 amino acids long.